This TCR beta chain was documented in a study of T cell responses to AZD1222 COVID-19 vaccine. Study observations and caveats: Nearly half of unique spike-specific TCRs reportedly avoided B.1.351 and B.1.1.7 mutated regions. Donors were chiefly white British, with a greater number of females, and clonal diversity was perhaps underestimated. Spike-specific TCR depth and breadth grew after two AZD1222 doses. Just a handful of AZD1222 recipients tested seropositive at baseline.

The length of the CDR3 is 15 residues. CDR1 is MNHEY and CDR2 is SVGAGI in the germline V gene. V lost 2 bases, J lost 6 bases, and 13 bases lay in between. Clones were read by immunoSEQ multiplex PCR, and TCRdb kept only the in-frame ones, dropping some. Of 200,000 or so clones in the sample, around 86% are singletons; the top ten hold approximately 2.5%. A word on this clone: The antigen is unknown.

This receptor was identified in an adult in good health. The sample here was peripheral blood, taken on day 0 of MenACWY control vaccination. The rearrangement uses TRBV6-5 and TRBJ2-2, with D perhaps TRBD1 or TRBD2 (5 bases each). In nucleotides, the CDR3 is TGTGCCAGCAGTTACGGGACGTTGAATGCCGGGGAGCTGTTTTTT. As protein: CASSYGTLNAGELFF.